This T cell receptor (beta chain) appears in the sequencing data of a study of graft-versus-host responses after intestinal transplantation. Points from the study as a whole: Recipient marrow contained GvH clones, some of which appeared first in ileum or blood.

This clone was counted a few times. Per the germline V gene, CDR1 is MNHNS and CDR2 is SASEGT. V shed 9 bases and J 8 bases; nucleotides not matched to a gene: 9. The CDR3 is 12 residues long. The data were produced by immunoSEQ multiplex PCR, yet TCRdb's version contains in-frame clones alone and is incomplete. The sample has about 25,000 clones, around 40% seen once. This clonotype was sampled from a human patient who received an intestinal transplant. The source material was alloreactive CD4+ T cells from a mixed lymphocyte reaction culture, sampled before intestinal transplant. Regarding subset: CFSE-low proliferating T cells sorted from approximately 6-day pre-transplant mixed lymphocyte reaction (GvH or HvG direction). This chain uses TRBV6-1 with TRBJ1-2; 7 nucleotides agree with TRBD1. DNA of the CDR3: TGTGCCAGGACCAGGGGGTTTGACGGCTACACCTTC. Encoded protein: CARTRGFDGYTF.